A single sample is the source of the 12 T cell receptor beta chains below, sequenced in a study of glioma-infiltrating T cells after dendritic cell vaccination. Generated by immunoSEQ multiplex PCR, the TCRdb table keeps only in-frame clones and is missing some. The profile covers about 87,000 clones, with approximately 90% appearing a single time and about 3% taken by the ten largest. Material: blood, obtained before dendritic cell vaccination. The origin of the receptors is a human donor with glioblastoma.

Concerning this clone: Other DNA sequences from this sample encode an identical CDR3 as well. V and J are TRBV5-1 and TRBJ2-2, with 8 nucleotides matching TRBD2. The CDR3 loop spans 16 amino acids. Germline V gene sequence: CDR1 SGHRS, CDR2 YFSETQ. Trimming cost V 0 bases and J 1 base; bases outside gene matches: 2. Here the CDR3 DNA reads TGCGCCAGCAGCTTGGGGCTAGCGGGGAACACCGGGGAGCTGTTTTTT. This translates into CASSLGLAGNTGELFF. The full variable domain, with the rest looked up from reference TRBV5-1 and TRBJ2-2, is KAGVTQTPRYLIKTRGQQVTLSCSPISGHRSVSWYQQTPGQGLQFLFEYFSETQRNKGNFPGRFSGRQFSNSRSEMNVSTLELGDSALYLCASSLGLAGNTGELFFGEGSRLTVL.

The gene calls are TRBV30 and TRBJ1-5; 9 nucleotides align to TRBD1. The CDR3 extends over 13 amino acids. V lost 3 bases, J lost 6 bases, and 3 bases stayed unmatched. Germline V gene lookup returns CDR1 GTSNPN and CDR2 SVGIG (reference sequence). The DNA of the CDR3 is TGTGCCTGGAGACAGGGGGCCGGTCAGCCCCAGCATTTT. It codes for CAWRQGAGQPQHF.

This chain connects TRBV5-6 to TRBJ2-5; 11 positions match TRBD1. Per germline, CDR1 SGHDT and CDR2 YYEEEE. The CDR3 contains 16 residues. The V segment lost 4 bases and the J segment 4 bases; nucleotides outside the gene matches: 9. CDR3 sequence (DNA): TGTGCCAGCAGCCTCCCGGACAGGGGGCTGGGAGAGACCCAGTACTTC. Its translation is CASSLPDRGLGETQYF. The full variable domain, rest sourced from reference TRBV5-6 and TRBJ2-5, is DAGVTQSPTHLIKTRGQQVTLRCSPKSGHDTVSWYQQALGQGPQFIFQYYEEEERQRGNFPDRFSGHQFPNYSSELNVNALLLGDSALYLCASSLPDRGLGETQYFGPGTRLLVL.

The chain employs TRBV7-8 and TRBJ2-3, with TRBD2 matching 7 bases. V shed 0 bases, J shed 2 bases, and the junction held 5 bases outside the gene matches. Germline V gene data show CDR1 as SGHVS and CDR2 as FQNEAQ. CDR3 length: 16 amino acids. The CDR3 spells CASSLAARDYTDTQYF. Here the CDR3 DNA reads TGTGCCAGCAGCTTAGCGGCGCGGGACTACACAGATACGCAGTATTTT. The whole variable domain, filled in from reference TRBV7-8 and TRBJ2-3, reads GAGVSQSPRYKVAKRGQDVALRCDPISGHVSLFWYQQALGQGPEFLTYFQNEAQLDKSGLPSDRFFAERPEGSVSTLKIQRTQQEDSAVYLCASSLAARDYTDTQYFGPGTRLTVL.

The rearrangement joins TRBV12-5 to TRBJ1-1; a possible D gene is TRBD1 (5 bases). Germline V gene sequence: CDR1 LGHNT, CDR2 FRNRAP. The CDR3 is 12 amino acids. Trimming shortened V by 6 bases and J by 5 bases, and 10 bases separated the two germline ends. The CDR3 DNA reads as TGTGCTAGTGGGCTGGGGCGTACTGAAGCTTTCTTT. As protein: CASGLGRTEAFF.

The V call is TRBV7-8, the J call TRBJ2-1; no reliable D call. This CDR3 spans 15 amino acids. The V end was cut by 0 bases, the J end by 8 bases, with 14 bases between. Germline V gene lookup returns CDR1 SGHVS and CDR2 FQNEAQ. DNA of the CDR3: TGTGCCAGCAGCTTAGCGGGTCAAGTCGGGTATGAGCAGTTCTTC. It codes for CASSLAGQVGYEQFF.

The CDR3 loop is CASSLSGTGTYEQYF. The DNA of the CDR3 is TGTGCCAGCAGTCTATCCGGGACAGGGACCTACGAGCAGTACTTC. The chain is built from TRBV28 and TRBJ2-7; 9 nucleotides match TRBD1. Germline V lookup: CDR1 MDHEN, CDR2 SYDVKM. V shed 5 bases and J 2 bases; nucleotides not matched to a gene: 7. The CDR3 spans 15 residues.

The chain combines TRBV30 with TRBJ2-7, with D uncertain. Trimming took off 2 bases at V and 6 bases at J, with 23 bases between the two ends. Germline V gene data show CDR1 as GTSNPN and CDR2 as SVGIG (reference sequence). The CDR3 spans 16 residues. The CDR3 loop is CAWSRLAGSSAREQYF. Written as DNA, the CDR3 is TGTGCCTGGAGTCGGCTCGCCGGGTCCTCAGCTCGCGAGCAGTACTTC.

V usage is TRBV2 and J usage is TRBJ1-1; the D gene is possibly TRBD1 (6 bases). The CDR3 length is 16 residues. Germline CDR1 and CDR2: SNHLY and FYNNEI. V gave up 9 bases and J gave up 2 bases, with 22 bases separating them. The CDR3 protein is CASQTGTTSANTEAFF. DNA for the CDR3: TGTGCCAGTCAAACCGGGACAACTTCGGCTAACACTGAAGCTTTCTTT.

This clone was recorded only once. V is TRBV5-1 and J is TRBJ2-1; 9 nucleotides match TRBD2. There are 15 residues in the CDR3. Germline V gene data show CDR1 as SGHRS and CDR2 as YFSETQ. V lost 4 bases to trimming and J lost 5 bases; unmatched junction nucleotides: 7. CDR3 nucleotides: TGCGCCAGCAGCCTTGCGGGGGGGAGTAACAATGAGCAGTTCTTC. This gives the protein CASSLAGGSNNEQFF.

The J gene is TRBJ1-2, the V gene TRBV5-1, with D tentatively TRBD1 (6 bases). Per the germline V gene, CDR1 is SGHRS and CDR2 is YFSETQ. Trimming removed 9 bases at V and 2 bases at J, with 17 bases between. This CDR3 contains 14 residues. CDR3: CATAPGVSNYGYTF. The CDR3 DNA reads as TGCGCCACCGCACCAGGGGTGTCGAACTATGGCTACACCTTC. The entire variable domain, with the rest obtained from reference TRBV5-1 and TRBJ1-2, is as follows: KAGVTQTPRYLIKTRGQQVTLSCSPISGHRSVSWYQQTPGQGLQFLFEYFSETQRNKGNFPGRFSGRQFSNSRSEMNVSTLELGDSALYLCATAPGVSNYGYTFGSGTRLTVV.

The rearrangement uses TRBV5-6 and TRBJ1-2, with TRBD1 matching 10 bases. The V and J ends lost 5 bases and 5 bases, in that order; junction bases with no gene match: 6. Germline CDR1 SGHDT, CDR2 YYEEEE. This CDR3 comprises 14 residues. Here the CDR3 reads CASRFGQGDYGYTF. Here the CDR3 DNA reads TGTGCCAGCAGATTTGGACAGGGGGATTATGGCTACACCTTC.